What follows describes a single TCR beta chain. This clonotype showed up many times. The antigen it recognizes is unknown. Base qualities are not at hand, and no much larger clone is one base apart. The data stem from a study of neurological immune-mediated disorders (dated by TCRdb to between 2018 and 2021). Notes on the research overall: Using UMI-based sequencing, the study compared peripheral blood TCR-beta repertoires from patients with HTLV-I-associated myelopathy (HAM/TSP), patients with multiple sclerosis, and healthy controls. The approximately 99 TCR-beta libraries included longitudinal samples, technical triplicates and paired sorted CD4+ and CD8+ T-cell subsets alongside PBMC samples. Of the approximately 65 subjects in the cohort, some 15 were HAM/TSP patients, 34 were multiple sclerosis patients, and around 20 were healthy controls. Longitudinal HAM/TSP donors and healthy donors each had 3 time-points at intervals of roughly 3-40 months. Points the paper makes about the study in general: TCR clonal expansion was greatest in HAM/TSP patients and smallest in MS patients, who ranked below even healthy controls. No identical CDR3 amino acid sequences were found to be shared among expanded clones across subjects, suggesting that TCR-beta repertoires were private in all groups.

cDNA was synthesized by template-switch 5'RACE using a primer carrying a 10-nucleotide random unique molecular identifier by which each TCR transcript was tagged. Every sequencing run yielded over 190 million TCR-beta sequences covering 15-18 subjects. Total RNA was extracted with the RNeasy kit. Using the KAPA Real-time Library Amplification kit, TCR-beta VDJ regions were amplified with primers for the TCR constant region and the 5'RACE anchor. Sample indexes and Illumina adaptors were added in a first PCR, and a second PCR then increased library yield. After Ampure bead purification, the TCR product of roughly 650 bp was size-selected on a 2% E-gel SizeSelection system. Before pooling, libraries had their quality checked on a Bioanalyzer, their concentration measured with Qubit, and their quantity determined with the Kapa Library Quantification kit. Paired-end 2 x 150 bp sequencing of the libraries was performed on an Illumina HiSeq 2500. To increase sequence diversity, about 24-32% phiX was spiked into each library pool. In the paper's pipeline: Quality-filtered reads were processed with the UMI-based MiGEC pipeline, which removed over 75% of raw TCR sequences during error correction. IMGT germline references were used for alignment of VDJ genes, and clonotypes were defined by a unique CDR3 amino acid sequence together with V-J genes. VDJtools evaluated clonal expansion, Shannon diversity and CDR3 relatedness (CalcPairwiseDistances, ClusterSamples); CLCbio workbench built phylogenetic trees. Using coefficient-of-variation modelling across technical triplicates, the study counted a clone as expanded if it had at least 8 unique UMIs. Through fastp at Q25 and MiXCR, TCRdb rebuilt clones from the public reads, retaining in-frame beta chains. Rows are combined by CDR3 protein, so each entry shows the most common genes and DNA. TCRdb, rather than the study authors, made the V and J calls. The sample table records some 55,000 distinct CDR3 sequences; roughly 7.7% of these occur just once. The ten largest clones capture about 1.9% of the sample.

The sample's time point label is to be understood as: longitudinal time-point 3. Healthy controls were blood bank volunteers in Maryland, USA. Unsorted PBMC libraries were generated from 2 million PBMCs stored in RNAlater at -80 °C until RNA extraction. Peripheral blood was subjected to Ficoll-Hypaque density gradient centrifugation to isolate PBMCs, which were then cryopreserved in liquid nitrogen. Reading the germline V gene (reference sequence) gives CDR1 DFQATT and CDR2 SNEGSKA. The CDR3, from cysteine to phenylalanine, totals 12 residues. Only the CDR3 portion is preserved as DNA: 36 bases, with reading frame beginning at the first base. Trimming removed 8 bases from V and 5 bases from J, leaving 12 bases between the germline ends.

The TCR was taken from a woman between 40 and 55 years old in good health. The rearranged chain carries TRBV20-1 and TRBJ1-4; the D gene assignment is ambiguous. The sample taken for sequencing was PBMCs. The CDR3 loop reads CSCRDINEKLFF. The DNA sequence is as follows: TGCAGTTGCCGCGACATCAATGAAAAACTGTTTTTT.